The 20 T cell receptor beta chains listed next were all sequenced from one sample in a study of CD8 T cells in Susac syndrome. RNA totalling about 0.5 to 1 ug underwent reverse transcription with random hexamers. TCRdb analysed the immunoSEQ multiplex PCR reads with MiXCR anew, one entry per CDR3 protein. The data contain over 100,000 distinct CDR3 sequences, about 90% of them singletons. Input material: CD8+ T cells from PBMCs. These receptors were taken from a human donor in good health.

The chain employs TRBV5-1 and TRBJ2-1; tentative D call: TRBD1 (6 bases). The germline V gene has CDR1 SGHRS and CDR2 YFSETQ. V was clipped by 4 bases and J by 5 bases, with 10 bases between them. The CDR3 consists of 13 residues. The CDR3 here is CASSSGQHNEQFF. The DNA of the CDR3 is TGCGCCAGCAGCAGCGGACAGCACAATGAGCAGTTCTTC. The full variable domain, its missing parts supplied by reference TRBV5-1 and TRBJ2-1, is KAGVTQTPRYLIKTRGQQVTLSCSPISGHRSVSWYQQTPGQGLQFLFEYFSETQRNKGNFPGRFSGRQFSNSRSEMNVSTLELGDSALYLCASSSGQHNEQFFGPGTRLTVL.

The chain is built from TRBV7-2 and TRBJ1-5; a possible D gene is TRBD1 (5 bases). Trimming stripped 2 bases from V and 2 bases from J, with 10 bases between. The CDR3 extends over 15 amino acids. The germline CDR1 and CDR2 sequences are SGHTA and FQGNSA. CDR3: CASSLQRGGNQPQHF. CDR3 DNA: TGTGCCAGCAGCTTACAGAGGGGCGGCAATCAGCCCCAGCATTTT. The whole variable domain, filled in from reference TRBV7-2 and TRBJ1-5, reads GAGVSQSPSNKVTEKGKDVELRCDPISGHTALYWYRQSLGQGLEFLIYFQGNSAPDKSGLPSDRFSAERTGGSVSTLTIQRTQQEDSAVYLCASSLQRGGNQPQHFGDGTRLSIL.

J is TRBJ2-5 and V is TRBV7-9, with unresolved D. The CDR3 covers 16 residues. V was cut by 3 bases and J by 5 bases, with 19 bases left in between. Germline V gene lookup returns CDR1 SEHNR and CDR2 FQNEAQ (reference sequence). CDR3: CASSFNNFGLEETQYF. The CDR3 DNA reads TGTGCCAGCAGCTTTAATAATTTCGGATTAGAGGAGACCCAGTACTTC.

The rearrangement uses TRBV6-6 and TRBJ2-5, with 8 bases that match TRBD2. The CDR3 totals 15 residues. CDR1 and CDR2 from the germline V gene are MNHNY and SVGAGI (reference sequence). V lost 2 bases and J lost 0; bases outside the gene matches: 2. The CDR3 loop reads CASSYPAGDQETQYF. The CDR3 DNA reads as TGTGCCAGCAGTTACCCAGCGGGGGACCAAGAGACCCAGTACTTC.

The chain employs TRBV25-1 and TRBJ2-2; D may be TRBD1 (5 bases). Deletions cut 4 bases from V and 5 bases from J, with 11 bases between. CDR3 length: 14 amino acids. CDR1 is MGHDK and CDR2 is SYGVNS in the germline V gene. CDR3 sequence (DNA): TGTGCCAGCAGTGGGTTCCAGGGTACCGGGGAGCTGTTTTTT. Encoded protein: CASSGFQGTGELFF.

In DNA, the CDR3 is TGTGCCAGCAGCCAAGTTCACCAGGGAGGTAATGAGGGACTGTTTTTT. It yields the protein CASSQVHQGGNEGLFF. The rearrangement uses TRBV3-1 and TRBJ1-4; weak D call: TRBD1 (5 bases). The CDR3 extends over 16 amino acids. Trimming stripped 1 base from V and 13 bases from J, with 22 bases between. The V gene's germline CDR1 is LGHDT and CDR2 YNNKEL (reference sequence).

The chain carries TRBV20-1 and TRBJ1-1; D may be TRBD1 (5 bases). CDR1 DFQATT and CDR2 SNEGSKA come from the germline V gene (reference sequence). The CDR3 spans 15 residues. V was cut by 2 bases and J by 5 bases, with 18 bases left in between. The CDR3 here is CSARPQGEFLTEAFF. The CDR3 DNA reads TGCAGTGCTAGACCCCAGGGAGAGTTTTTAACTGAAGCTTTCTTT.

The genes are TRBV20-1 and TRBJ1-2; D not certain. The CDR3 is made up of 13 amino acids. Trimming took 4 bases from V and 8 from J, leaving 17 bases between them. Germline V lookup: CDR1 DFQATT, CDR2 SNEGSKA (reference sequence). In nucleotides, the CDR3 is TGCAGTGCTACCGGCAGGTACGGCAACGGCTACACCTTC. This codes for CSATGRYGNGYTF.

The chain combines TRBV6-1 with TRBJ2-7; D perhaps matches TRBD1 (6 bases). CDR3 length: 13 residues. CDR1 MNHNS and CDR2 SASEGT come from the germline V gene. The ends were cut back, 7 bases at V and 8 bases at J, with 18 bases in the middle. CDR3 DNA sequence: TGTGCCAGCACCCCGGACAGCCGTGGGCAGCAGTACTTC. This codes for CASTPDSRGQQYF.

This clonotype appeared a single time. The chain joins TRBV19 to TRBJ2-3; TRBD2 matches 10 bases. Germline loops: CDR1 LNHDA, CDR2 SQIVND (reference sequence). The V gene end was trimmed by 4 bases and the J gene end by 3 bases; junction bases not matched to a gene: 4. The length of the CDR3 is 15 residues. CDR3 amino acids: CASSTTSGTTDTQYF. In DNA, the CDR3 is TGTGCCAGTAGTACCACTAGCGGGACAACAGATACGCAGTATTTT.

This rearrangement joins TRBV27 to TRBJ2-7, with 7 bases identical to TRBD1. The germline gives CDR1 MNHEY, CDR2 SMNVEV (reference sequence). With 2 bases clipped from V and 9 bases from J, the junction kept 7 bases outside the gene matches. The CDR3 consists of 13 residues. CDR3 residues: CASSLKDRSRQYF. DNA of the CDR3: TGTGCCAGCAGTTTAAAGGACAGGTCACGGCAGTACTTC.

The rearrangement joins TRBV9 to TRBJ2-3, with D possibly being TRBD2 (6 bases). Germline-derived CDR1 and CDR2 are SGDLS and YYNGEE. V was clipped by 4 bases and J by 6 bases, with 15 bases between them. The CDR3 has 14 residues. The CDR3 region has the DNA TGTGCCAGCAGCCCCGGGGACTCCCTGGATACGCAGTATTTT. It codes for CASSPGDSLDTQYF.

The chain has TRBV6-5 and TRBJ2-5; TRBD2 is a possible D gene (5 bases). The CDR3 consists of 13 residues. Germline V lookup: CDR1 MNHEY, CDR2 SVGAGI. The ends were cut back, 6 bases at V and 5 bases at J, with 13 bases in the middle. CDR3 sequence: CASRPHQRETQYF. The CDR3 bases are TGTGCCAGCAGACCCCACCAGCGGGAGACCCAGTACTTC.

The chain employs TRBV5-1 and TRBJ1-1; 8 bases agree with TRBD1. Germline V lookup: CDR1 SGHRS, CDR2 YFSETQ. The CDR3 runs 13 residues. The V segment lost 5 bases and the J segment 6 bases; nucleotides outside the gene matches: 6. In nucleotides, the CDR3 is TGCGCCAGCAGAGAACCACAGGGGGCTGAAGCTTTCTTT. It encodes CASREPQGAEAFF.

The rearrangement joins TRBV3-1 to TRBJ1-2; D gene ambiguous. Germline values: CDR1 LGHDT, CDR2 YNNKEL (reference sequence). V was clipped by 0 bases and J by 0 bases, with 2 bases between them. The CDR3 is made up of 13 amino acids. The DNA for the CDR3 is TGTGCCAGCAGCCAAGACTCTAACTATGGCTACACCTTC. It is translated as CASSQDSNYGYTF.

The chain is built from TRBV4-2 and TRBJ2-1; TRBD1 matches at 9 bases. Germline V gives CDR1 LGHNA, CDR2 YNFKEQ. The CDR3 consists of 15 residues. The J segment lost 9 bases and the V segment lost 1 base, leaving 7 bases of the junction unmatched. The DNA of the CDR3 is TGTGCCAGCAGCCAAGGGGGGACAGGGTTCCGTGAGCAGTTCTTC. The encoded protein is CASSQGGTGFREQFF.

The gene calls are TRBV5-1 and TRBJ1-1, with no clear D. The CDR3 length is 14 residues. V lost 4 bases to trimming and J lost 5 bases, with 15 bases between them. Germline V lookup: CDR1 SGHRS, CDR2 YFSETQ. The CDR3 sequence: CASSDSSLDTEAFF. In nucleotides, the CDR3 is TGCGCCAGCAGCGATTCGTCGCTTGATACTGAAGCTTTCTTT.

The chain has TRBV3-1 and TRBJ2-1; possible D gene TRBD2, 6 bases. Trimming removed 0 bases at V and 7 bases at J, with 7 bases between. The CDR3 sequence is 13 residues long. CDR1 is LGHDT, CDR2 YNNKEL, per germline (reference sequence). Written as DNA, the CDR3 is TGTGCCAGCAGCCAAGAGGAGGGAAATGAGCAGTTCTTC. Translated: CASSQEEGNEQFF.

The chain couples TRBV15 to TRBJ2-7; 8 positions match TRBD1. The CDR3 totals 14 residues. Germline V CDR1 and CDR2: LNHNV, YYDKDF (reference sequence). V trimming: 2 bases; J trimming: 3 bases; junction bases outside the gene matches: 3. The CDR3 DNA reads as TGTGCCACCAGCAGAACCGGGACAGGCTACGAGCAGTACTTC. It encodes CATSRTGTGYEQYF.

The J gene is TRBJ2-2, the V gene TRBV5-4, with D unclear. Germline V gene lookup returns CDR1 SGHNT and CDR2 YYREEE (reference sequence). The CDR3 runs 13 residues. The V end was cut by 0 bases, the J end by 8 bases, with 8 bases between. The CDR3 bases are TGTGCCAGCAGCTTGGATGCTCGGGGGGAGCTGTTTTTT. This translates into CASSLDARGELFF.